The 25 T cell receptor beta chains presented below share a single source sample, sequenced in a study of shared clonotypes between healthy human individuals. Produced via immunoSEQ multiplex PCR; TCRdb's table is partial and in-frame only. The sample has some 1,400,000 clones; around 97% are singletons. Material for sequencing was naive CD4+ T cells sorted from blood. Subset: CD45RA+ positively selected. The receptors here all came from a man aged 25 to 40 in good health.

The V gene is TRBV6-5, the J gene TRBJ2-2; D may be TRBD1 or TRBD2 (5 bases each). Per the germline V gene, CDR1 is MNHEY and CDR2 is SVGAGI. The CDR3 runs to 16 residues. The V end was cut by 2 bases, the J end by 3 bases, with 13 bases between. The DNA for the CDR3 is TGTGCCAGCAGTTACATGGGGCGGGTTTACACCGGGGAGCTGTTTTTT. This gives the protein CASSYMGRVYTGELFF.

This clone was observed a single time. The chain carries TRBV5-1 and TRBJ1-4; the D gene is possibly TRBD1 (5 bases). This CDR3 is 14 amino acids long. Per the germline V gene, CDR1 is SGHRS and CDR2 is YFSETQ. The V end lost 7 bases, the J end lost 5 bases, and 15 bases lay between the germline ends. CDR3 nucleotides: TGCGCCAGCGGCCGTGGCAGGGCCAATGAAAAACTGTTTTTT. Translating gives CASGRGRANEKLFF.

The chain employs TRBV9 and TRBJ2-7, with D unclear. Trimming left V 0 bases short and J 6 bases short, with 16 bases between. The CDR3 consists of 15 residues. The germline V gene encodes CDR1 SGDLS and CDR2 YYNGEE. The CDR3 DNA follows: TGTGCCAGCAGCGTAGTGGGGTCTCAGAGAGGCGAGCAGTACTTC. Protein product: CASSVVGSQRGEQYF.

The genes are TRBV29-1 and TRBJ2-2; possibly TRBD1 for D (6 bases). There are 14 residues in the CDR3. Trimming took off 4 bases at V and 1 base at J, with 10 bases between the two ends. In germline, CDR1 is SQVTM, CDR2 ANQGSEA. CDR3 coding DNA: TGCAGCGTTGGGACAGTAATGAACACCGGGGAGCTGTTTTTT. It codes for CSVGTVMNTGELFF.

Here the CDR3 DNA reads TGTGCCAGCAGCTCGATAGGCGGAAACACCATATATTTT. Protein sequence: CASSSIGGNTIYF. V and J are TRBV7-6 and TRBJ1-3, with D hard to call. Per germline, CDR1 SGHVS and CDR2 FNYEAQ. The CDR3 extends over 13 amino acids. The V end was cut by 4 bases, the J end by 4 bases, with 8 bases between.

The chain uses TRBV25-1 and TRBJ2-7; D may be TRBD1 or TRBD2 (5 bases each). The germline V and J ends were trimmed by 6 bases and 5 bases, with 14 bases remaining between them. The V gene's germline CDR1 is MGHDK and CDR2 SYGVNS. The CDR3 loop spans 13 amino acids. This CDR3 reads CASSWGSRDEQYF. In nucleotides, the CDR3 is TGTGCCAGCAGCTGGGGGAGTCGGGACGAGCAGTACTTC.

This clone was picked up one time. The chain combines TRBV28 with TRBJ1-2; D is perhaps TRBD1 (5 bases). Looked up from germline, CDR1 is MDHEN and CDR2 is SYDVKM. This CDR3 has 14 residues. The V end lost 2 bases, the J end lost 7 bases, and 14 bases lay between the germline ends. The CDR3: CASSLMAGTGGYTF. DNA for the CDR3: TGTGCCAGCAGTTTAATGGCAGGGACGGGTGGCTACACCTTC.

The chain's CDR3 is CASSPGGLSLAKNIQYF. DNA for the CDR3: TGTGCCAGCAGCCCGGGGGGGTTGAGCTTAGCCAAAAACATTCAGTACTTC. This chain links TRBV5-4 with TRBJ2-4, with 8 nucleotides matching TRBD2. The CDR3 runs to 17 residues. With V trimmed by 4 bases and J by 0 bases, 9 bases remained unmatched. Germline V gene data show CDR1 as SGHNT and CDR2 as YYREEE (reference sequence). The full variable domain, its missing parts supplied by reference TRBV5-4 and TRBJ2-4, is ETGVTQSPTHLIKTRGQQVTLRCSSQSGHNTVSWYQQALGQGPQFIFQYYREEENGRGNFPPRFSGLQFPNYSSELNVNALELDDSALYLCASSPGGLSLAKNIQYFGAGTRLSVL.

The chain joins TRBV11-2 to TRBJ2-5; the D is unclear. Germline V gene sequence: CDR1 SGHAT, CDR2 FQNNGV. Trimming took off 7 bases at V and 4 bases at J, with 16 bases between the two ends. CDR3 length: 14 residues. In DNA form, the CDR3 reads TGTGCCAGCACCCTGGACCCCCGCAGAGAGACCCAGTACTTC. It is translated as CASTLDPRRETQYF.

The chain links TRBV28 to TRBJ2-5; D is unclear. CDR1 is MDHEN, CDR2 SYDVKM, per germline. The ends were cut back, 5 bases at V and 4 bases at J, with 17 bases in the middle. This CDR3 has 15 residues. CDR3 DNA sequence: TGTGCCAGCAGTCCACCCGGGTCCGTGGTAGAGACCCAGTACTTC. Protein: CASSPPGSVVETQYF.

The J gene is TRBJ1-4, the V gene TRBV5-1, with 7 bases that match TRBD1. This CDR3 spans 14 amino acids. Germline values: CDR1 SGHRS, CDR2 YFSETQ. J gave up 8 bases and V 7 bases, and 11 bases lay outside the gene matches. The DNA of the CDR3 is TGCGCCAGCGCACCGGGACAGTTGATGGAAAAACTGTTTTTT. Translating it yields CASAPGQLMEKLFF.

The chain combines TRBV19 with TRBJ2-1; D is perhaps TRBD1 (5 bases). CDR3 length: 12 residues. V was shortened by 3 bases and J by 8 bases, with 8 bases between the two germline ends. Germline V gives CDR1 LNHDA, CDR2 SQIVND (reference sequence). CDR3 sequence: CASSIQGDEQFF. CDR3 coding DNA: TGTGCCAGTAGTATCCAGGGTGATGAGCAGTTCTTC.

The gene calls are TRBV6-5 and TRBJ1-1, with a weak D call TRBD1 (5 bases). V dropped 5 bases and J dropped 3 bases, with 13 bases sitting between them. Germline values: CDR1 MNHEY, CDR2 SVGAGI. The CDR3 contains 14 residues. Here the CDR3 DNA reads TGTGCCAGCAGTCAACAGGCGTACGACACTGAAGCTTTCTTT. Residues: CASSQQAYDTEAFF.

The chain combines TRBV6-5 with TRBJ2-7; maybe TRBD2 (5 bases). Germline V CDR1 and CDR2: MNHEY, SVGAGI. The ends were cut back, 7 bases at V and 6 bases at J, with 16 bases in the middle. This CDR3 has 13 amino acids. CDR3 loop: CASTPVPRAEQYF. In DNA form, the CDR3 reads TGTGCCAGCACTCCTGTTCCGAGGGCCGAGCAGTACTTC.

The chain employs TRBV5-1 and TRBJ2-2; a weak D match, TRBD2 (5 bases). Trimming left V 1 base short and J 4 bases short, with 11 bases between. CDR1 is SGHRS and CDR2 is YFSETQ in the germline V gene. This CDR3 has 15 residues. CDR3 sequence reads: CASSLTAGATGELFF. CDR3 nucleotides: TGCGCCAGCAGCTTGACTGCGGGCGCCACCGGGGAGCTGTTTTTT.

The chain is built from TRBV10-3 and TRBJ2-5, with D possibly matching TRBD1 (6 bases). Trimming took 5 bases from V and 4 from J, leaving 11 bases between them. The CDR3 consists of 13 residues. Germline CDR1 ENHRY, CDR2 SYGVKD. Here the CDR3 DNA reads TGTGCCATCAGTCCAGGGGAAGGAGAGACCCAGTACTTC. It specifies CAISPGEGETQYF.

This clone was seen once. The chain has TRBV7-2 and TRBJ2-5; either TRBD1 or TRBD2 may supply D (6 bases each). The germline V gene encodes CDR1 SGHTA and CDR2 FQGNSA. V dropped 1 base and J dropped 7 bases, with 19 bases sitting between them. The CDR3 has 16 residues. In DNA, the CDR3 is TGTGCCAGCAGCTTAGGTGGGGGGCAGTGGACCGGGACCCAGTACTTC. It encodes CASSLGGGQWTGTQYF.

The chain combines TRBV5-5 with TRBJ2-3, with a weak D call TRBD2 (6 bases). V was trimmed by 6 bases and J by 3 bases, leaving 11 bases between them. The CDR3 is 13 residues long. The germline gives CDR1 SGHKS, CDR2 YYEKEE (reference sequence). The CDR3 DNA is TGTGCCAGCACTCTGGGGGGAACAGATACGCAGTATTTT. Its translation is CASTLGGTDTQYF.

This clone was observed once. The rearrangement uses TRBV5-1 and TRBJ2-7, with TRBD2 identical over 9 bases. Germline values: CDR1 SGHRS, CDR2 YFSETQ. The CDR3 sequence is 16 residues long. With V trimmed by 4 bases and J by 7 bases, 15 bases remained unmatched. Here the CDR3 reads CASSRGSGSAWSEQYF. CDR3 sequence (DNA): TGCGCCAGCAGCCGGGGTAGCGGGAGCGCCTGGTCTGAGCAGTACTTC.

A note on this clone: Additional DNA sequences in this sample encode the identical CDR3. The genes are TRBV6-5 and TRBJ2-7; D is ambiguous. The CDR3 sequence is 12 residues long. Trimming stripped 4 bases from V and 1 base from J, with 5 bases between. The germline V gene encodes CDR1 MNHEY and CDR2 SVGAGI. CDR3 residues: CASSLSSYEQYF. CDR3 DNA sequence: TGTGCCAGCAGTTTAAGTTCCTACGAGCAGTACTTC.

The V and J genes are TRBV28 and TRBJ1-1; 11 positions match TRBD1. V was pared by 8 bases and J by 5 bases, with 13 bases of the junction left unmatched. The CDR3 runs to 16 residues. Per the germline V gene, CDR1 is MDHEN and CDR2 is SYDVKM. CDR3 sequence: CASYPDRGRGGTEAFF. In DNA form, the CDR3 reads TGTGCCAGCTATCCGGACAGGGGGCGAGGTGGGACTGAAGCTTTCTTT.

On this clone itself: The same CDR3 can be traced to other DNA sequences in this sample. The rearrangement links TRBV18 to TRBJ1-1, with no clear D. V was shortened by 2 bases and J by 1 base, with 5 bases between the two germline ends. The CDR3 extends over 13 amino acids. Germline CDR1 and CDR2: KGHSH and LQKENI. Here the CDR3 reads CASSPKANTEAFF. DNA of the CDR3: TGTGCCAGCTCACCAAAGGCGAACACTGAAGCTTTCTTT.

This sequence joins TRBV19 and TRBJ2-3, with a possible D match to TRBD2 (5 bases). There are 15 residues in the CDR3. In germline, CDR1 is LNHDA, CDR2 SQIVND (reference sequence). Trimming removed 7 bases at V and 0 bases at J, with 14 bases between. Written as DNA, the CDR3 is TGTGCCAGTACCTCACGGGAAGCTAGCACAGATACGCAGTATTTT. Translating it yields CASTSREASTDTQYF.

The chain is built from TRBV27 and TRBJ2-7; D unclear. The CDR3 covers 13 residues. Germline V gene lookup returns CDR1 MNHEY and CDR2 SMNVEV (reference sequence). The germline V and J ends were trimmed by 4 bases and 7 bases, with 14 bases remaining between them. In DNA form, the CDR3 reads TGTGCCAGCAGTTCTCTACGAGGCCGGGAGCAGTACTTC. Translating it yields CASSSLRGREQYF.

This clone appeared a single time. Relative to the germline gene, one junction end is altered; a read error may explain this. The chain has TRBV7-7 and TRBJ2-7, with 8 bases fitting TRBD1. This CDR3 has 13 residues. The germline V gene encodes CDR1 SSHAT and CDR2 FNYEAQ (reference sequence). CDR3 sequence reads: CASSLDREDEQYF. For the CDR3, the DNA is TGTGCTAGCAGCTTGGACAGGGAGGACGAGCAGTACTTC.